Presented here are 4 T cell receptor beta chains from one specimen sequenced in a study of T cells in Graves' hyperthyroidism and ophthalmopathy. Regions amplified from RNA transcripts were the TCR beta CDR3 regions. The TCR CDR3 was amplified in a first-round RT-PCR using the HTBI primer set. MiXCR, applied by TCRdb to the multiplex PCR reads, yields one record per CDR3 protein. The repertoire includes about 600,000 distinct CDR3 sequences, more than 15% of them detected once, and roughly 3% sits in the top ten. The source material was blood. The receptors originated from a woman aged 40 to 50 with Graves' ophthalmopathy.

In its sample, this clonotype was seen many times. The V gene is TRBV20-1, the J gene TRBJ2-7, with D tentatively TRBD1 (5 bases). Deletions cut 2 bases from V and 5 bases from J, with 22 bases between. Germline V gives CDR1 DFQATT, CDR2 SNEGSKA (reference sequence). The CDR3 loop spans 16 amino acids. This chain's CDR3 is CSARIGVIIESHEQYF. CDR3 nucleotides: TGCAGTGCTAGAATAGGGGTCATAATAGAGTCCCACGAGCAGTACTTC.

This clonotype has ten or more counts. This sequence joins TRBV11-3 and TRBJ2-2, with 7 bases that match TRBD1. Germline V gives CDR1 SGHNT, CDR2 YENEEA. The CDR3 runs to 17 residues. The V and J ends lost 5 bases and 4 bases, in that order; junction bases with no gene match: 13. CDR3 DNA: TGTGCCAGCAGCAAATCGCCGGGGACAGACCTCACCGGGGAGCTGTTTTTT. As protein: CASSKSPGTDLTGELFF. Full variable domain (remainder filled in from reference TRBV11-3 and TRBJ2-2): EAGVVQSPRYKIIEKKQPVAFWCNPISGHNTLYWYLQNLGQGPELLIRYENEEAVDDSQLPKDRFSAERLKGVDSTLKIQPAELGDSAVYLCASSKSPGTDLTGELFFGEGSRLTVL.

This clonotype was counted ten times or more. The gene calls are TRBV20-1 and TRBJ2-1, with TRBD2 matching 11 bases. The CDR3 length is 16 residues. Looked up from germline, CDR1 is DFQATT and CDR2 is SNEGSKA (reference sequence). Germline trimming cut 4 bases from V and 6 bases from J; bases unmatched to any gene: 11. CDR3 in DNA: TGCAGTGCTAACGCCCTACTAGCGGGAGACAGCAATGAGCAGTTCTTC. Translating it yields CSANALLAGDSNEQFF.

This clonotype was seen ten or more times. This chain uses TRBV20-1 with TRBJ2-7, with TRBD2 matching over 7 bases. This CDR3 is 14 amino acids long. The germline V gene has CDR1 DFQATT and CDR2 SNEGSKA (reference sequence). J gave up 5 bases and V 3 bases, and 10 bases lay outside the gene matches. The DNA for the CDR3 is TGCAGTGCTAGTCCCGCGGGAGTTAGGAACGAGCAGTACTTC. It is translated as CSASPAGVRNEQYF.